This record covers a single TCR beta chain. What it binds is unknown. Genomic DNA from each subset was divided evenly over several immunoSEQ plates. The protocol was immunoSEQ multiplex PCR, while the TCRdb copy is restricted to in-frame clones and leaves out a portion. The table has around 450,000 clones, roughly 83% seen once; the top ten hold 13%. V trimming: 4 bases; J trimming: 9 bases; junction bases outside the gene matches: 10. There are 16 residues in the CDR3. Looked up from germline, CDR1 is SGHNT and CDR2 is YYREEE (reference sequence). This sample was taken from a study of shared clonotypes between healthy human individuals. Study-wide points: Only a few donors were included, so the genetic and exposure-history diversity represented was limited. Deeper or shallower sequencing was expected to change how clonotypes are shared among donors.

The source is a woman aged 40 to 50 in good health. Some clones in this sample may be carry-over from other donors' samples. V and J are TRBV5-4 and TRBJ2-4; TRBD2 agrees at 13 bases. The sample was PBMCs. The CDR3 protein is CASSTRTSGREGIQYF. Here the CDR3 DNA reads TGTGCCAGCAGCACCCGGACTAGCGGGAGAGAGGGCATTCAGTACTTC.